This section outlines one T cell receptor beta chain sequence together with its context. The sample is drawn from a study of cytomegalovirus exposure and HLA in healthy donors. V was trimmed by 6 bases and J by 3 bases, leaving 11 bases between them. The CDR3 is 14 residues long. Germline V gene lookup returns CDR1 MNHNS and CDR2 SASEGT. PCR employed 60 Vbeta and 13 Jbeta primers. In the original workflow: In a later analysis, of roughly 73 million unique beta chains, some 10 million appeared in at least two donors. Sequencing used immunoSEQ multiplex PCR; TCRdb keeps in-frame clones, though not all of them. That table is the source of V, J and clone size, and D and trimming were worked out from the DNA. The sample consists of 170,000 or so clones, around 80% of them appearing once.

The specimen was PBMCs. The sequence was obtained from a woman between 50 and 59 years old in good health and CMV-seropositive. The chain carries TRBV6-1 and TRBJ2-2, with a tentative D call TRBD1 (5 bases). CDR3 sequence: CASRYDSYTGELFF. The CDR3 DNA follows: TGTGCCAGCAGATATGACAGTTACACCGGGGAGCTGTTTTTT.